This T cell receptor beta chain appears in the sequencing data of a study of T cells in Graves' hyperthyroidism and ophthalmopathy. The CDR3 regions of TCR beta were amplified from RNA transcripts. A set of HTBI primers served as the primers for a first-round RT-PCR of the TCR CDR3. TCRdb processed the multiplex PCR reads anew with MiXCR; each CDR3 protein has one entry. The sample has about 520,000 distinct CDR3 sequences; about 24% are singletons. This CDR3 contains 14 residues. V was shortened by 7 bases and J by 1 base, with 13 bases between the two germline ends. The TCR was taken from a woman aged 30 to 39 with Graves' ophthalmopathy. Sequencing input: blood. The chain combines TRBV12-3 or TRBV12-4 with TRBJ1-1, with D tentatively TRBD1 (5 bases). The CDR3 DNA reads as TGTGCCAGCATTAACCATGGGGGGAACACTGAAGCTTTCTTT. Translated, it gives CASINHGGNTEAFF.